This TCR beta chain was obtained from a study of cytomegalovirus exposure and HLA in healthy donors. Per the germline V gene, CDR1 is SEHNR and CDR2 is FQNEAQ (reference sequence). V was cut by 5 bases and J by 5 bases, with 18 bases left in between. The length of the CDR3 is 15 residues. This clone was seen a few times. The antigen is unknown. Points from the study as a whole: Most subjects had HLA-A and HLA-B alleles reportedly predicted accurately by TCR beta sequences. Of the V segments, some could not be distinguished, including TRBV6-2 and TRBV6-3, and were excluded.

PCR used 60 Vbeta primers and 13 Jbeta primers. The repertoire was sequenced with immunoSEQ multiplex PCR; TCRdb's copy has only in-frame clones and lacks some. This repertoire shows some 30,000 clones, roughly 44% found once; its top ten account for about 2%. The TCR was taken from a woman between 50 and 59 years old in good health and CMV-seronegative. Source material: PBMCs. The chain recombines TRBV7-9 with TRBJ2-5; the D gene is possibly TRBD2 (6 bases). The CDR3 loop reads CASSPRRVGRETQYF. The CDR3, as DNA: TGTGCCAGCAGCCCTAGGAGGGTGGGCCGGGAGACCCAGTACTTC.